The 16 T cell receptor beta chains reported below all come from one sample, sequenced in a study of T cell changes during pregnancy in multiple sclerosis. Profiled with immunoSEQ multiplex PCR; TCRdb holds only in-frame clones, not every one. The table lists tens of thousands of clones, approximately 87% of them singletons. Sample: peripheral blood, taken after pregnancy. Receptors originate from a female donor in good health, enrolled as a control in a pregnancy study.

This clone has a single count. This chain connects TRBV9 to TRBJ2-3; D is uncertain. Germline V gene lookup returns CDR1 SGDLS and CDR2 YYNGEE. This CDR3 contains 11 residues. V was shortened by 6 bases and J by 7 bases, with 9 bases between the two germline ends. The CDR3: CASNPDNTQYF. The CDR3, as DNA: TGTGCCAGCAACCCCGACAATACGCAGTATTTT. Filled out from reference TRBV9 and TRBJ2-3, the complete variable domain reads DSGVTQTPKHLITATGQRVTLRCSPRSGDLSVYWYQQSLDQGLQFLIQYYNGEERAKGNILERFSAQQFPDLHSELNLSSLELGDSALYFCASNPDNTQYFGPGTRLTVL.

The chain couples TRBV5-1 to TRBJ2-3; 10 nucleotides align to TRBD2. V trimming: 4 bases; J trimming: 0 bases; junction bases outside the gene matches: 2. The CDR3 loop spans 15 amino acids. Looked up from germline, CDR1 is SGHRS and CDR2 is YFSETQ. CDR3 amino acids: CASSRTSGSTDTQYF. CDR3 sequence (DNA): TGCGCCAGCAGCCGGACTAGCGGTAGCACAGATACGCAGTATTTT.

The rearrangement joins TRBV6-5 to TRBJ1-1, with 7 bases aligning to TRBD1. The CDR3 spans 14 residues. The V and J ends lost 6 bases and 7 bases, in that order; junction bases with no gene match: 11. CDR1 and CDR2 (germline): MNHEY, SVGAGI. The CDR3, as DNA: TGTGCCAGCAGACCACAGGGGCCGGCGGTTGAAGCTTTCTTT. Translating it yields CASRPQGPAVEAFF.

The rearrangement links TRBV30 to TRBJ2-3; D unresolved. This CDR3 contains 14 residues. Germline CDR1 reads GTSNPN; CDR2 reads SVGIG (reference sequence). With 2 bases removed from V and 1 base from J, the gap between germline ends came to 10 bases. CDR3 region: CAWSPPRGTDTQYF. The CDR3 region has the DNA TGTGCCTGGAGTCCCCCGAGAGGCACAGATACGCAGTATTTT.

This clone was recorded only once. The chain combines TRBV5-1 with TRBJ2-7, with a possible D match to TRBD2 (6 bases). V lost 5 bases and J 3 bases, leaving 18 bases between the germline ends. This CDR3 has 15 residues. Germline CDR1 SGHRS, CDR2 YFSETQ. CDR3 protein: CASRRDPRDFYEQYF. Here the CDR3 DNA reads TGCGCCAGCAGAAGGGACCCCCGGGACTTCTACGAGCAGTACTTC.

CDR3 protein: CASSEGGGGLVETQYF. Here the CDR3 DNA reads TGTGCCAGCAGCGAGGGTGGTGGGGGCCTGGTAGAGACCCAGTACTTC. This sequence joins TRBV9 and TRBJ2-5, with TRBD1 as a possible D gene (6 bases). Deletions cut 3 bases from V and 4 bases from J, with 19 bases between. Germline V gene lookup returns CDR1 SGDLS and CDR2 YYNGEE. CDR3 length: 16 amino acids.

The J gene is TRBJ1-1, the V gene TRBV6-5; TRBD1 is a possible D gene (5 bases). CDR3 length: 15 residues. CDR1 and CDR2 (germline): MNHEY, SVGAGI. Trimming stripped 2 bases from V and 0 bases from J, with 10 bases between. This chain's CDR3 is CASSYGRGLNTEAFF. For the CDR3, the DNA is TGTGCCAGCAGTTACGGAAGGGGATTGAACACTGAAGCTTTCTTT.

V gene TRBV19 combines with J gene TRBJ2-3; a possible D gene is TRBD2 (6 bases). Trimming stripped 2 bases from V and 7 bases from J, with 13 bases between. Germline CDR1 is LNHDA and CDR2 is SQIVND (reference sequence). The CDR3 is 14 residues long. In DNA form, the CDR3 reads TGTGCCAGTAGTATACCCGGGACTGGAAATACGCAGTATTTT. Translation: CASSIPGTGNTQYF.

The rearrangement links TRBV7-2 to TRBJ1-2; TRBD1 agrees at 9 bases. With V trimmed by 3 bases and J by 7 bases, 12 bases remained unmatched. The CDR3 length is 16 residues. Germline lookup yields CDR1 SGHTA and CDR2 FQGNSA. This chain's CDR3 is CASSFQHNLDRGGYTF. CDR3 nucleotides: TGTGCCAGCAGCTTCCAACACAACTTGGACAGGGGTGGCTACACCTTC. Full variable domain (outside the CDR3, taken from reference TRBV7-2 and TRBJ1-2): GAGVSQSPSNKVTEKGKDVELRCDPISGHTALYWYRQSLGQGLEFLIYFQGNSAPDKSGLPSDRFSAERTGGSVSTLTIQRTQQEDSAVYLCASSFQHNLDRGGYTFGSGTRLTVV.

The V call is TRBV5-6, the J call TRBJ1-5, with D unresolved. V lost 7 bases and J lost 2, with 7 bases in between. CDR3 length: 12 amino acids. Germline lookup yields CDR1 SGHDT and CDR2 YYEEEE. CDR3 DNA: TGTGCCAGCGGGCAGGGCAATCAGCCCCAGCATTTT. It specifies CASGQGNQPQHF.

CDR3 coding DNA: TGTGCCAGCAGCCTACAGGGTACCCATGGCTACACCTTC. The encoded protein is CASSLQGTHGYTF. V and J are TRBV14 and TRBJ1-2; TRBD1 is a possible D gene (6 bases). The CDR3 runs 13 residues. CDR1 and CDR2 (germline): SGHDN, FVKESK. The V gene lost 4 bases and the J gene lost 6 bases, with 12 bases spanning the gap.

Remarks on this clone: Additional DNA sequences in this sample encode the identical CDR3. CDR3 DNA sequence: TGTGCCAGTAGTATCGGTACAGGCGCCTACGAGCAGTACTTC. This translates into CASSIGTGAYEQYF. The V gene is TRBV19, the J gene TRBJ2-7, with a tentative D call TRBD1 (5 bases). The V gene's germline CDR1 is LNHDA and CDR2 SQIVND (reference sequence). Trimming took 3 bases from V and 2 from J, leaving 11 bases between them. The CDR3 totals 14 residues.

The chain carries TRBV7-9 and TRBJ1-1; D gene unclear. CDR1 and CDR2 from the germline V gene are SEHNR and FQNEAQ (reference sequence). The ends were cut back, 3 bases at V and 4 bases at J, with 9 bases in the middle. This CDR3 has 13 amino acids. CDR3: CASSFPSLTEAFF. The DNA of the CDR3 is TGTGCCAGCAGCTTCCCCTCCCTCACTGAAGCTTTCTTT.

The chain couples TRBV5-6 to TRBJ1-2; 7 bases are shared with TRBD1. Germline assignment: CDR1 SGHDT and CDR2 YYEEEE. The V gene end was trimmed by 3 bases and the J gene end by 5 bases; junction bases not matched to a gene: 7. This CDR3 spans 14 amino acids. CDR3 nucleotide sequence: TGTGCCAGCAGCTCGGGACAGCAAAGATATGGCTACACCTTC. It translates to CASSSGQQRYGYTF.

This chain joins TRBV30 and TRBJ1-1, with D possibly being TRBD1 (6 bases). Germline V CDR1 and CDR2: GTSNPN, SVGIG (reference sequence). V dropped 0 bases and J dropped 2 bases, with 10 bases sitting between them. CDR3 length: 14 residues. CDR3 region: CAWSVGGVNTEAFF. The CDR3 nucleotides read TGTGCCTGGAGTGTAGGGGGGGTCAACACTGAAGCTTTCTTT.

The V and J genes are TRBV9 and TRBJ2-1; D possibly uses TRBD1 or TRBD2 (9 bases each). Per germline, CDR1 SGDLS and CDR2 YYNGEE. Trimming removed 2 bases from V and 7 bases from J, with 28 bases in between. The CDR3 has 19 residues. CDR3 sequence reads: CASSVLGQGVAGVMNEQFF. The CDR3 coding sequence is TGTGCCAGCAGCGTGCTGGGACAGGGAGTAGCGGGAGTCATGAATGAGCAGTTCTTC.